This T cell receptor (beta chain) derives from a study of T cells in women clearing cervical HPV infection. Regarding the study as a whole: Cases and controls were distinguished at AUC 0.83 by richness and V genes.

As for this clone: Its antigen is undetermined. Read data end 3 residues before the CDR3 end; the end is taken from the germline J gene.

CDR3 length: 15 residues. Germline CDR1 and CDR2: MNHEY and SVGEGT. Only in-frame clones appear in the TCRdb table, and some are missing; sequencing was by immunoSEQ multiplex PCR. The data show some 30,000 clones, and the top ten clones hold around 20%. The chain joins TRBV6-2 or TRBV6-3 to TRBJ1-2; D is unclear. The sequencing sample was made of blood buffy coat. The sequence was obtained from a woman between 18 and 69 years old with a cervical HPV16 infection that either progressed to CIN3+ or cleared (not recorded which). The sequenced part of the CDR3 DNA is TGTGCCAGCAGTTACTCTGCGGGAGAATCCTACGAC. Translating it yields CASSYSAGESYD. The CDR3, in full, reads CASSYSAGESYDYTF.